The present entry profiles one T cell receptor (beta chain) with its context. In the authors' methods: Amplification with reference gene primers provided the estimates of nucleated cell counts. TCRdb keeps only in-frame clones here, not all; method: immunoSEQ multiplex PCR. V and J calls and clone size follow that table, whereas D and trimming were derived from the DNA. The table lists around 250,000 clones, 70% to 90% of them singletons. The data belong to a study of blood T cell repertoires in COVID-19. The overall study: Acute-phase and convalescent COVID-19 samples originated in the United States, Italy and Spain. PBMCs, B-cell-depleted T cells, or T cells were the source of the cDNA or gDNA that made up the material.

Germline lookup yields CDR1 SGHDT and CDR2 YYEEEE. The CDR3 has 16 residues. Losses at the gene ends were 1 base for V and 5 bases for J; bases not matched to a gene: 7. The chain combines TRBV5-6 with TRBJ1-1, with 11 bases that match TRBD1. This TCR was sampled from a woman aged 50 to 65 who had recovered from COVID-19. Sequencing used PBMCs or T cells enriched from blood (not recorded which). CDR3 protein: CASSLIGDRGSTEAFF. The CDR3 coding sequence is TGTGCCAGCAGCTTGATCGGGGACAGGGGGTCTACTGAAGCTTTCTTT.